The entry below describes one T cell receptor (beta chain). Its antigen remains unknown. The protocol was immunoSEQ multiplex PCR, while the TCRdb copy is restricted to in-frame clones and leaves out a portion. The sample contains approximately 90,000 clones, approximately 83% of which appear only once. This CDR3 contains 17 residues. Unmatched junction bases numbered 9, after V lost 6 bases and J lost 3 bases. Germline CDR1 and CDR2: MDHEN and SYDVKM. This record comes from a study of T cell responses to AZD1222 COVID-19 vaccine. Study-wide findings and caveats: Spike-specific TCR breadth and depth rose after two AZD1222 doses. White British people made up most donors, females outnumbered males, and clonal diversity was possibly underestimated. Baseline testing showed seropositivity in only six or seven AZD1222 recipients.

The chain joins TRBV28 to TRBJ1-3, with TRBD1 identical over 12 bases. The source was peripheral blood, collected on day 0 of AZD1222 vaccination. The origin of this receptor is an adult in good health. The CDR3 is CASRPPGQGAVGNTIYF. CDR3 coding DNA: TGTGCCAGCAGACCACCGGGACAGGGGGCGGTTGGAAACACCATATATTTT.